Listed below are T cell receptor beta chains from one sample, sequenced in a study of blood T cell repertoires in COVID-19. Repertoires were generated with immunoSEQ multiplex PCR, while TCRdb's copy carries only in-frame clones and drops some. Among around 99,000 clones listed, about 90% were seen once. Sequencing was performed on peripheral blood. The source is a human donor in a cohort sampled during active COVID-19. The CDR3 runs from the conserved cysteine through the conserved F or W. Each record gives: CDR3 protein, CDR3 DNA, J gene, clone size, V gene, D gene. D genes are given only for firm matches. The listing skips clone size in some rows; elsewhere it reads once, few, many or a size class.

CDR3: CASSLGAGGETQYF
DNA: TGTGCCAGCAGCTTAGGTGCGGGGGGAGAGACCCAGTACTTC
J: TRBJ2-5
size: NA
V: TRBV11-1
D: TRBD2

CDR3: CASSPSGRWDTGELFF
DNA: TGTGCCAGCAGTCCGAGCGGGAGATGGGACACCGGGGAGCTGTTTTTT
J: TRBJ2-2
size: NA
V: TRBV27
D: TRBD2

CDR3: CASSISTGNYGYTF
DNA: TGTGCCAGCAGTATAAGCACAGGGAACTATGGCTACACCTTC
J: TRBJ1-2
size: NA
V: TRBV28
D: NA

CDR3: CSVEGQGGYGYTF
DNA: TGCAGCGTTGAGGGACAGGGAGGCTATGGCTACACCTTC
J: TRBJ1-2
size: NA
V: TRBV29-1
D: TRBD1

CDR3: CASATPETGSSSYEQYF
DNA: TGTGCCAGCGCAACCCCGGAGACAGGCTCAAGCTCCTACGAGCAGTACTTC
J: TRBJ2-7
size: NA
V: TRBV9
D: NA

CDR3: CASSSRTVPYYEQYF
DNA: TGTGCCAGCAGTTCGCGGACAGTACCCTACTACGAGCAGTACTTC
J: TRBJ2-7
size: few
V: TRBV28
D: NA

CDR3: CASRGLYF
DNA: TGCGCCAGCAGGGGACTGTACTTC
J: TRBJ2-7
size: once
V: TRBV10-1
D: NA

CDR3: CASSGNRDNSPLHF
DNA: TGTGCCAGCAGTGGTAACAGGGATAATTCACCCCTCCACTTT
J: TRBJ1-6
size: NA
V: TRBV9
D: NA

CDR3: CASSFRGDYEQYF
DNA: TGTGCCAGCAGCTTCCGCGGGGACTACGAGCAGTACTTC
J: TRBJ2-7
size: NA
V: TRBV11-2
D: NA

CDR3: CASGGALTNEKLFF
DNA: TGTGCCAGCGGGGGGGCTCTTACTAATGAAAAACTGTTTTTT
J: TRBJ1-4
size: once
V: TRBV6-5
D: NA

CDR3: CASSSGTGRINEQYF
DNA: TGTGCCAGCAGCTCCGGGACAGGGAGGATCAACGAGCAGTACTTC
J: TRBJ2-7
size: NA
V: TRBV5-6
D: TRBD1

CDR3: CASSLYQGTEAFF
DNA: TGTGCCAGCAGTCTATATCAGGGGACTGAAGCTTTCTTT
J: TRBJ1-1
size: NA
V: TRBV6-5
D: NA

CDR3: CASSYSEGITEAFF
DNA: TGTGCCAGCAGTTACTCGGAGGGGATCACTGAAGCTTTCTTT
J: TRBJ1-1
size: once
V: TRBV6-6
D: NA

CDR3: CASSATSGRLIEQFF
DNA: TGTGCCAGCAGCGCCACTAGCGGGAGATTGATTGAGCAGTTCTTC
J: TRBJ2-1
size: NA
V: TRBV9
D: TRBD2

CDR3: CASSPAAPGTGELFF
DNA: TGTGCCAGCTCACCAGCGGCACCGGGCACCGGGGAGCTGTTTTTT
J: TRBJ2-2
size: NA
V: TRBV18
D: NA

CDR3: CASSPKLLAGGSVEQFF
DNA: TGTGCCAGCTCACCGAAACTCCTAGCGGGAGGATCGGTTGAGCAGTTCTTC
J: TRBJ2-1
size: NA
V: TRBV18
D: TRBD2

CDR3: CASSLEIPRGLGYTF
DNA: TGTGCCAGCAGCTTAGAGATTCCCCGAGGGCTTGGCTACACCTTC
J: TRBJ1-2
size: NA
V: TRBV7-9
D: NA

CDR3: CASSQGPSSSGANVLTF
DNA: TGTGCCAGCAGCCAAGGTCCCTCGAGCTCTGGGGCCAACGTCCTGACTTTC
J: TRBJ2-6
size: once
V: TRBV3-1/TRBV3-2
D: NA

CDR3: CASSSRDRAYGYTF
DNA: TGTGCCAGCAGTTCCCGGGACAGGGCCTATGGCTACACCTTC
J: TRBJ1-2
size: NA
V: TRBV6-2/TRBV6-3
D: TRBD1

CDR3: CASSPERSSHSTDTQYF
DNA: TGTGCCAGCTCACCCGAACGCTCGTCACATAGCACAGATACGCAGTATTTT
J: TRBJ2-3
size: NA
V: TRBV18
D: NA

CDR3: CASSIITGTYGYTF
DNA: TGTGCCAGTAGTATCATTACAGGCACCTATGGCTACACCTTC
J: TRBJ1-2
size: NA
V: TRBV19
D: NA

CDR3: CASSLGTGEQYF
DNA: TGTGCCAGCAGCTTGGGAACGGGGGAGCAGTACTTC
J: TRBJ2-7
size: NA
V: TRBV7-9
D: NA

CDR3: CASSSGLAGVSYNEQFF
DNA: TGTGCCAGCAGCTCCGGACTAGCGGGAGTGTCCTACAATGAGCAGTTCTTC
J: TRBJ2-1
size: NA
V: TRBV5-8
D: TRBD2

CDR3: CASSQGHLNTEAFF
DNA: TGTGCCAGCAGCCAAGGACATCTGAACACTGAAGCTTTCTTT
J: TRBJ1-1
size: NA
V: TRBV3-1/TRBV3-2
D: NA

CDR3: CASRPTGLLLNTIYF
DNA: TGTGCCAGCAGGCCGACAGGGTTGCTCTTAAACACCATATATTTT
J: TRBJ1-3
size: NA
V: TRBV7-2
D: TRBD1

CDR3: CASTPEGGGSYNEQFF
DNA: TGTGCCAGTACCCCCGAAGGGGGGGGCTCCTACAATGAGCAGTTCTTC
J: TRBJ2-1
size: NA
V: TRBV19
D: NA

CDR3: CASRSTGGGQPQHF
DNA: TGTGCCAGCAGGAGCACAGGGGGTGGGCAGCCCCAGCATTTT
J: TRBJ1-5
size: NA
V: TRBV28
D: TRBD1

CDR3: CASSQVKAGALDTQYF
DNA: TGTGCCAGCAGCCAAGTGAAAGCGGGAGCACTAGATACGCAGTATTTT
J: TRBJ2-3
size: NA
V: TRBV4-2
D: TRBD2

CDR3: CASSSYRNPSTDTQYF
DNA: TGTGCCAGCAGCTCTTACAGGAACCCTAGCACAGATACGCAGTATTTT
J: TRBJ2-3
size: NA
V: TRBV5-5
D: NA

CDR3: CASSRRTGVSNEQYF
DNA: TGTGCCAGCAGCCGGCGGACAGGGGTATCGAACGAGCAGTACTTC
J: TRBJ2-7
size: NA
V: TRBV7-8
D: TRBD1

CDR3: CATLPGTSLNTGELFF
DNA: TGTGCCACCCTCCCCGGGACTAGCCTGAACACCGGGGAGCTGTTTTTT
J: TRBJ2-2
size: once
V: TRBV7-2
D: TRBD2

CDR3: CASSWGGEQFF
DNA: TGTGCCAGCAGTTGGGGGGGTGAGCAGTTCTTC
J: TRBJ2-1
size: NA
V: TRBV12-3/TRBV12-4
D: TRBD2

CDR3: CASSDRDRDRTEAFF
DNA: TGTGCCAGTAGTGACCGGGACAGGGATCGCACTGAAGCTTTCTTT
J: TRBJ1-1
size: NA
V: TRBV19
D: TRBD1

CDR3: CASSQRGTGLDTQYF
DNA: TGTGCCAGCAGCCAACGGGGAACGGGACTGGATACGCAGTATTTT
J: TRBJ2-3
size: NA
V: TRBV3-1/TRBV3-2
D: NA

CDR3: CASSQDRDRNQPQHF
DNA: TGTGCCAGCTCTCAAGACAGGGATCGCAATCAGCCCCAGCATTTT
J: TRBJ1-5
size: few
V: TRBV18
D: TRBD1

CDR3: CASSLGTAGNTIYF
DNA: TGTGCCAGCAGCTTGGGGACAGCCGGAAACACCATATATTTT
J: TRBJ1-3
size: NA
V: TRBV5-4
D: NA

CDR3: CASSSSITFGGYEQYF
DNA: TGCGCCAGCAGCTCGTCTATAACCTTCGGGGGCTACGAGCAGTACTTC
J: TRBJ2-7
size: NA
V: TRBV5-1
D: NA

CDR3: CASSEAGRGVLDTQYF
DNA: TGTGCCAGCAGTGAAGCGGGGCGGGGGGTACTTGATACGCAGTATTTT
J: TRBJ2-3
size: once
V: TRBV2
D: TRBD2

CDR3: CASSKGQGAGEAFF
DNA: TGTGCCAGCAGCAAAGGACAGGGGGCTGGTGAAGCTTTCTTT
J: TRBJ1-1
size: few
V: TRBV7-8
D: TRBD1

CDR3: CASSEPSGLGTDTQYF
DNA: TGTGCCAGCAGTGAACCTAGCGGGTTGGGTACAGATACGCAGTATTTT
J: TRBJ2-3
size: NA
V: TRBV2
D: TRBD2

CDR3: CASSYDRDSWHGYTF
DNA: TGCGCCAGCAGCTATGACAGGGATTCTTGGCATGGCTACACCTTC
J: TRBJ1-2
size: NA
V: TRBV5-1
D: TRBD1

CDR3: CATSRDITSGPSYEQYF
DNA: TGTGCCACCAGCAGAGATATAACTAGCGGCCCCTCCTACGAGCAGTACTTC
J: TRBJ2-7
size: NA
V: TRBV15
D: TRBD2

CDR3: CASSFGRLAGHNEQFF
DNA: TGTGCCAGCAGCTTCGGTAGACTAGCGGGGCACAATGAGCAGTTCTTC
J: TRBJ2-1
size: NA
V: TRBV7-9
D: TRBD2

CDR3: CATSGRTLSNQPQHF
DNA: TGTGCCACCAGCGGCCGGACACTTAGCAATCAGCCCCAGCATTTT
J: TRBJ1-5
size: NA
V: TRBV15
D: NA

CDR3: CASGLAGGFETQYF
DNA: TGTGCCAGCGGCCTAGCGGGGGGATTCGAGACCCAGTACTTC
J: TRBJ2-5
size: once
V: TRBV11-3
D: TRBD2

CDR3: CASTPVASGGLEQYF
DNA: TGTGCCAGCACCCCCGTGGCTAGCGGGGGTCTCGAGCAGTACTTC
J: TRBJ2-7
size: NA
V: TRBV27
D: TRBD2

CDR3: CASSEGGRGWEQYF
DNA: TGTGCCAGCAGTGAAGGAGGTAGGGGCTGGGAGCAGTACTTC
J: TRBJ2-7
size: once
V: TRBV6-1
D: NA

CDR3: CASSSLGLAGGPNEQFF
DNA: TGTGCCAGCAGTTCCCTGGGACTAGCGGGAGGGCCTAATGAGCAGTTCTTC
J: TRBJ2-1
size: NA
V: TRBV28
D: TRBD2

CDR3: CSVAGRPIAEAFF
DNA: TGCAGCGTGGCGGGGCGCCCAATTGCTGAAGCTTTCTTT
J: TRBJ1-1
size: NA
V: TRBV29-1
D: NA

CDR3: CATAAVVAWADSTDTQYF
DNA: TGTGCTACAGCAGCAGTTGTGGCGTGGGCAGATAGCACAGATACGCAGTATTTT
J: TRBJ2-3
size: NA
V: TRBV5-8
D: NA

CDR3: CASSLGLDQPQHF
DNA: TGTGCCAGCAGCTTAGGTCTAGATCAGCCCCAGCATTTT
J: TRBJ1-5
size: NA
V: TRBV11-2
D: NA

CDR3: CASSYGWQGTYEQYF
DNA: TGTGCCAGCAGTTACGGTTGGCAGGGCACCTACGAGCAGTACTTC
J: TRBJ2-7
size: NA
V: TRBV6-5
D: NA

CDR3: CASSYSQATSGNTIYF
DNA: TGTGCCAGCAGTTACTCGCAGGCGACCTCTGGAAACACCATATATTTT
J: TRBJ1-3
size: NA
V: TRBV6-5
D: NA

CDR3: CASSLLGGQRIYEQYF
DNA: TGTGCCAGCAGCTTGCTTGGGGGACAGAGAATTTACGAGCAGTACTTC
J: TRBJ2-7
size: NA
V: TRBV5-6
D: TRBD1